This T cell receptor (beta chain) was obtained from a study of blood T cell repertoires in COVID-19. Study in general: Samples taken during acute and convalescent COVID-19 were collected in the United States, Italy and Spain.

In the original workflow: From reference gene primer amplification, estimates of nucleated cell counts were derived. The method was immunoSEQ multiplex PCR; TCRdb's version includes in-frame clones alone and lacks a portion of them. V and J calls and clone size come straight from that table; D and trimming were deduced from the DNA. The table records a few hundred thousand clones, 89% of them present only once. The V end was cut by 5 bases, the J end by 0 bases, with 15 bases between. Germline V gene data show CDR1 as LNHDA and CDR2 as SQIVND (reference sequence). This CDR3 spans 16 amino acids. The rearrangement uses TRBV19 and TRBJ2-3; unclear D gene. Material: peripheral blood. The TCR originated in a middle-aged man with acute or convalescent COVID-19. CDR3 sequence (DNA): TGTGCCAGTAGTGCTCACATATTGCTTAGCACAGATACGCAGTATTTT. Protein product: CASSAHILLSTDTQYF.